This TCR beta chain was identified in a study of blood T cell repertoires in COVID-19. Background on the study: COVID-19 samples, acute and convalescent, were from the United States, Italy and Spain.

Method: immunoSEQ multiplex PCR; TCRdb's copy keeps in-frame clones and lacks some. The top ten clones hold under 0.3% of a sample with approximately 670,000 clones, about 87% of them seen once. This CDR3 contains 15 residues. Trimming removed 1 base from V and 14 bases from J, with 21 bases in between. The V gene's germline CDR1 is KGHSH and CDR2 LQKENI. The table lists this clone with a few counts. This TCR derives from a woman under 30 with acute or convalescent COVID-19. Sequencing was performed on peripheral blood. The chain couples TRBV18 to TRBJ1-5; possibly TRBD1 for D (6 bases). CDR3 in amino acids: CASSPRGDTLAGKHF. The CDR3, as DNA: TGTGCCAGCTCACCACGGGGGGACACTTTAGCGGGAAAGCATTTT. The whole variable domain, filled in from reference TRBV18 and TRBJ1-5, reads NAGVMQNPRHLVRRRGQEARLRCSPMKGHSHVYWYRQLPEEGLKFMVYLQKENIIDESGMPKERFSAEFPKEGPSILRIQQVVRGDSAAYFCASSPRGDTLAGKHFGDGTRLSIL.